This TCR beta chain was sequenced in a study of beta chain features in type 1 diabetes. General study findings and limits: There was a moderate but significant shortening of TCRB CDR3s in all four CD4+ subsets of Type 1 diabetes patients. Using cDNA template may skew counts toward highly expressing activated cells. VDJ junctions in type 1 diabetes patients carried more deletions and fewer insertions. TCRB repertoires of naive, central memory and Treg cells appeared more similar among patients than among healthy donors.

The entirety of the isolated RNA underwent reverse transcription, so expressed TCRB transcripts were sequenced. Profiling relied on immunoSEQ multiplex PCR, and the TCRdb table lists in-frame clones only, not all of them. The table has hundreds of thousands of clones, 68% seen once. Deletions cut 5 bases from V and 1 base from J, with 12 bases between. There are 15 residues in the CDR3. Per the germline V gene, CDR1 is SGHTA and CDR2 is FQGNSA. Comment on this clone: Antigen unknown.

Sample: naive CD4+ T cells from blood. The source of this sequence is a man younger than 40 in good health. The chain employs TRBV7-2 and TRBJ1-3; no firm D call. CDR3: CASSPSPSSGNTIYF. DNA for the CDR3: TGTGCCAGCAGCCCGTCTCCATCGTCTGGAAACACCATATATTTT.